This TCR beta chain was identified during a study of CD8 T cells in Susac syndrome. As for this clonotype: The antigen remains undetermined.

Reverse transcription of about 0.5 to 1 ug RNA was performed with random hexamers. Amplification of TCR beta CDR3 by immunoSEQ multiplex PCR spanned 54 Vbeta and 13 Jbeta. TCRdb re-called the immunoSEQ multiplex PCR reads with MiXCR, one entry per CDR3 protein. The table lists tens of thousands of distinct CDR3 sequences, approximately 95% of them singletons. V lost 3 bases to trimming and J lost 1 base, with 16 bases between them. The CDR3 length is 17 residues. Per germline, CDR1 LGHNA and CDR2 YNFKEQ. Notes on the study in general: An acknowledgment was made by the study that its TCR sequencing and HLA analysis involved relatively few individuals. In total CD8+ repertoires, approximately 17 Susac-specific public clones were found, and five in CD8+ TEMRA repertoires. Maximal CD8+ clonal expansion in Susac was observed within TEMRA cells and among active patients.

V and J are TRBV4-2 and TRBJ1-5; D is possibly TRBD1 (6 bases). This sequence was found in a human donor with Susac syndrome. Sequencing was done on a sample of CD8+ T cells from PBMCs. The CDR3 here is CASSQATGTESNQPQHF. The CDR3 nucleotides read TGTGCCAGCAGCCAGGCTACAGGGACGGAAAGCAATCAGCCCCAGCATTTT.